The next 21 T cell receptor beta chains were all read from a single sample in a study of cytomegalovirus exposure and HLA in healthy donors. The method was immunoSEQ multiplex PCR; TCRdb's version includes in-frame clones alone and lacks a portion of them. The sample yields some 150,000 clones, around 89% seen once. The sample taken for sequencing was PBMCs. The receptors were gathered from a young man in good health and CMV-seronegative.

V and J are TRBV6-6 and TRBJ1-1; weak D call: TRBD1 (5 bases). CDR1 and CDR2 from the germline V gene are MNHNY and SVGAGI (reference sequence). This CDR3 is built from 13 residues. Trimming left V 4 bases short and J 7 bases short, with 13 bases between. The chain's CDR3 is CASSSIQEIEAFF. CDR3 DNA sequence: TGTGCCAGCAGTTCTATACAGGAAATTGAAGCTTTCTTT.

This chain links TRBV7-8 with TRBJ2-1, with D tentatively TRBD1 (6 bases). Germline lookup yields CDR1 SGHVS and CDR2 FQNEAQ. V was trimmed by 1 base and J by 10 bases, leaving 11 bases between them. The length of the CDR3 is 13 residues. The DNA for the CDR3 is TGTGCCAGCAGCTTAGGAGGGGGTAAGGAGCAGTTCTTC. Translated, it gives CASSLGGGKEQFF.

The CDR3 reads CASTPDIFSYEQYV. The CDR3 region has the DNA TGTGCCAGCACTCCGGACATCTTCTCCTACGAGCAGTACGTC. V gene TRBV6-1 combines with J gene TRBJ2-7, with D possibly being TRBD1 (5 bases). This CDR3 has 14 residues. Germline V gene lookup returns CDR1 MNHNS and CDR2 SASEGT. Trimming stripped 7 bases from V and 0 bases from J, with 13 bases between.

The chain couples TRBV5-1 to TRBJ2-2; 9 nucleotides line up with TRBD2. The trim removed 5 bases at V and 7 bases at J, leaving 9 bases unmatched. Germline-derived CDR1 and CDR2 are SGHRS and YFSETQ. The CDR3 length is 15 residues. This chain's CDR3 is CASRGEREVVGELFF. The CDR3, as DNA: TGCGCCAGCAGGGGCGAGCGGGAGGTCGTCGGGGAGCTGTTTTTT.

To note about this clone: Other nucleotide sequences in the sample specify the same CDR3. The chain combines TRBV19 with TRBJ1-5; D is possibly TRBD1 (5 bases). The CDR3 contains 15 residues. Per the germline V gene, CDR1 is LNHDA and CDR2 is SQIVND (reference sequence). The ends were cut back, 1 base at V and 3 bases at J, with 10 bases in the middle. CDR3 bases: TGTGCCAGTAGTATAGGGCAGGGAATCAATCAGCCCCAGCATTTT. Translating it yields CASSIGQGINQPQHF.

The chain joins TRBV7-9 to TRBJ2-3, with 11 nucleotides matching TRBD2. The CDR3 length is 15 residues. CDR1 is SEHNR, CDR2 FQNEAQ, per germline (reference sequence). Germline trimming cut 4 bases from V and 1 base from J; bases unmatched to any gene: 1. CDR3 coding DNA: TGTGCCAGCAGCTCACTAGCGGGAGGCACAGATACGCAGTATTTT. Translating gives CASSSLAGGTDTQYF.

The V call is TRBV2, the J call TRBJ2-7; 8 bases align to TRBD2. CDR3 length: 14 residues. With V trimmed by 4 bases and J by 3 bases, 5 bases remained unmatched. The germline CDR1 and CDR2 sequences are SNHLY and FYNNEI. As DNA, the CDR3 is TGTGCCAGCAGTGTTAGGCTAGCGGGCTACGAGCAGTACGTC. Residues: CASSVRLAGYEQYV.

This clone was counted once. This chain uses TRBV29-1 with TRBJ1-2; D not resolved. Trimming cost V 7 bases and J 4 bases, with 22 bases left between them. This CDR3 is built from 15 residues. Germline V CDR1 and CDR2: SQVTM, ANQGSEA. The CDR3 nucleotides read TGCAGCGCCGAAACACCGTTGGAGATAGGCTATGGCTACACCTTC. This translates into CSAETPLEIGYGYTF.

The genes are TRBV5-1 and TRBJ2-1; 11 positions match TRBD2. Germline assignment: CDR1 SGHRS and CDR2 YFSETQ. V was clipped by 4 bases and J by 3 bases; unmatched bases: 3. CDR3 length: 15 amino acids. The CDR3 coding sequence is TGCGCCAGCAGCCCGGGACTAGCGGACTACAATGAGCAGTTCTTC. Translated: CASSPGLADYNEQFF.

The V and J genes are TRBV6-1 and TRBJ2-7; D possibly corresponds to TRBD1 (6 bases). V was shortened by 3 bases and J by 6 bases, with 12 bases between the two germline ends. CDR3 length equals 13 residues. The germline CDR1 and CDR2 sequences are MNHNS and SASEGT. CDR3 region: CASSEGATGEQYV. The CDR3 region has the DNA TGTGCCAGCAGTGAGGGGGCGACTGGCGAGCAGTACGTC.

This chain connects TRBV6-6 to TRBJ1-2, with TRBD1 identical over 9 bases. The CDR3 has 14 amino acids. V lost 6 bases, J lost 2 bases, and 4 bases stayed unmatched. From germline, CDR1 is MNHNY and CDR2 SVGAGI (reference sequence). The CDR3 reads CASSHGQGNYGYTF. The CDR3 coding sequence is TGTGCCAGCAGCCACGGACAGGGGAACTATGGCTACACCTTC.

The chain employs TRBV5-1 and TRBJ2-7; 8 positions match TRBD2. CDR1 is SGHRS, CDR2 YFSETQ, per germline. This CDR3 has 15 amino acids. V trimming: 5 bases; J trimming: 6 bases; junction bases outside the gene matches: 13. The CDR3 DNA reads as TGCGCCAGCAGACAGGCGGCGGGACTAGGGGGCGAGCAGTACTTC. Its protein is CASRQAAGLGGEQYF.

The chain links TRBV6-5 to TRBJ1-1; 10 positions agree with TRBD1. The CDR3 is 14 residues long. From germline, CDR1 is MNHEY and CDR2 SVGAGI. J lost 1 base, V lost 6 bases, and 2 bases had no gene match. CDR3 protein: CASSWTGGNTEAFF. The CDR3 nucleotides read TGTGCCAGCAGCTGGACAGGGGGGAACACTGAAGCTTTCTTT.

V and J are TRBV10-1 and TRBJ2-7; D is perhaps TRBD1 (6 bases). Trimming left V 6 bases short and J 0 bases short, with 12 bases between. The CDR3 is made up of 14 amino acids. Germline V CDR1 and CDR2: WNHNN, SYGVQD (reference sequence). Here the CDR3 DNA reads TGCGCCAGCAGCCGGGACACGCACTCCTACGAGCAGTACTTC. This gives the protein CASSRDTHSYEQYF.

The chain uses TRBV7-9 and TRBJ1-4; TRBD1 matches at 7 bases. The ends lost 6 bases at V and 5 bases at J; junction bases unmatched: 6. The CDR3 is made up of 14 amino acids. Germline CDR1 and CDR2: SEHNR and FQNEAQ (reference sequence). This CDR3 is CASSGTAENEKLFF. CDR3 bases: TGTGCCAGCAGTGGGACAGCCGAAAATGAAAAACTGTTTTTT.

The chain has TRBV14 and TRBJ2-1; 9 positions agree with TRBD1. In germline, CDR1 is SGHDN, CDR2 FVKESK. Trimming cost V 4 bases and J 5 bases; bases outside gene matches: 9. The length of the CDR3 is 16 residues. The CDR3 loop reads CASSLILGQGNNEQFF. The CDR3 DNA sequence: TGTGCCAGCAGCCTTATTCTGGGACAGGGCAACAATGAGCAGTTCTTC.

CDR3 residues: CSVEDGGGNEKLFF. The CDR3 DNA reads TGCAGCGTTGAAGATGGGGGAGGGAACGAAAAACTGTTTTTT. V gene TRBV29-1 combines with J gene TRBJ1-4; a weak D match, TRBD1 (5 bases). The CDR3 consists of 14 residues. Trimming removed 0 bases at V and 8 bases at J, with 13 bases between. Per germline, CDR1 SQVTM and CDR2 ANQGSEA.

In this sample, this clone turned up a few times. The CDR3 loop is CASRRGEQYV. The CDR3, as DNA: TGCGCCAGCCGGCGAGGCGAGCAGTACGTC. The genes are TRBV10-1 and TRBJ2-7; unclear D gene. The CDR3 loop spans 10 amino acids. The V and J ends lost 8 bases and 6 bases respectively, with 8 bases between them. Germline CDR1 is WNHNN and CDR2 is SYGVQD (reference sequence).

The rearrangement links TRBV19 to TRBJ2-1; 12 positions match TRBD2. CDR1 and CDR2 from the germline V gene are LNHDA and SQIVND (reference sequence). The CDR3 length is 15 residues. Trimming at V came to 6 bases and at J to 5 bases, leaving 5 bases not matched to a gene. This chain's CDR3 is CASSWTSGVDNEQFF. The CDR3 DNA sequence: TGTGCCAGTAGCTGGACTAGCGGGGTCGACAATGAGCAGTTCTTC.

The genes are TRBV7-8 and TRBJ2-7; 10 nucleotides match TRBD2. V was clipped by 5 bases and J by 6 bases; unmatched bases: 13. CDR3 length: 16 residues. Germline CDR1 is SGHVS and CDR2 is FQNEAQ. CDR3 DNA: TGTGCCAGCAGCGCCCAAGCACTAGCGGGAACCGGCGAGCAGTACTTC. It codes for CASSAQALAGTGEQYF.

V gene TRBV5-4 combines with J gene TRBJ2-3, with 7 nucleotides matching TRBD1. CDR3 length: 15 amino acids. Unmatched junction bases numbered 8, after V lost 3 bases and J lost 4 bases. Per germline, CDR1 SGHNT and CDR2 YYREEE (reference sequence). The CDR3 DNA sequence: TGTGCCAGCAGCTCAGGGGGAGAGGGCGCAGATACGCAGTATTTT. Encoded protein: CASSSGGEGADTQYF.